Each of the 19 T cell receptor beta chains below was sequenced from the same sample in a study of CD8 T cells in Susac syndrome. Delineation of memory subsets for TEMRA sorting relied upon CD27 and CD45RA staining. Reverse transcription used roughly 0.5 to 1 ug RNA and random hexamers. Each CDR3 protein is one row after TCRdb ran MiXCR on the immunoSEQ multiplex PCR reads. This table holds around 2,000 distinct CDR3 sequences, about 69% found once. Source material: CD8+ TEMRA cells from PBMCs. Indicated subset: FACS-sorted terminally differentiated effector memory CD8+ T cells re-expressing CD45RA (CD8+ TEMRA). The receptor source for this set is a human donor with Susac syndrome.

As regards this clonotype: In this CDR3 the conserved last residue, phenylalanine or tryptophan, is missing, so a read error is likely. The V gene is TRBV13, the J gene TRBJ2-7; the D call may be TRBD1 or TRBD2 (5 bases each). In germline, CDR1 is PRHDT, CDR2 FYEKMQ (reference sequence). The CDR3 covers 15 residues. The CDR3 DNA reads TGTGCCTGCAGCTGGTCTATGGGACGAGGGGACGAGCAGTACGGC. Residues: CACSWSMGRGDEQYG.

Here the CDR3 DNA reads TGTGCCAGCAGCTTACCCCCGGGGGGACAGGCCAATGATACGCAGTATTTT. Encoded protein: CASSLPPGGQANDTQYF. This rearrangement joins TRBV7-6 to TRBJ2-3; the D gene is possibly TRBD1 (8 bases). The CDR3 consists of 17 residues. V lost 2 bases, J lost 6 bases, and 21 bases lay in between. CDR1 and CDR2 (germline): SGHVS, FNYEAQ.

The chain uses TRBV7-2 and TRBJ2-7; 12 bases are a match to TRBD1. J lost 13 bases, V lost 1 base, and 23 bases had no gene match. Germline assignment: CDR1 SGHTA and CDR2 FQGNSA. This CDR3 region has 19 residues. CDR3: CASSLVLGTGGLQAYELYF. The CDR3 bases are TGTGCCAGCAGCTTAGTTTTGGGGACAGGGGGCCTCCAGGCCTACGAGCTCTACTTC.

This rearrangement joins TRBV4-1 to TRBJ1-4, with 7 nucleotides matching TRBD1. CDR1 is MGHRA, CDR2 YSYEKL, per germline. This CDR3 has 15 amino acids. Trimming cost V 3 bases and J 5 bases; bases outside gene matches: 6. The CDR3 DNA reads TGCGCCAGCAGCCAGGCGGGACAGACGAATGAAAAACTGTTTTTT. Translated: CASSQAGQTNEKLFF.

This clonotype was seen more than once but under ten times. The genes are TRBV7-9 and TRBJ2-2; D is possibly TRBD1 (5 bases). The CDR3 consists of 15 residues. Germline V gives CDR1 SEHNR, CDR2 FQNEAQ (reference sequence). V was cut by 4 bases and J by 6 bases, with 15 bases left in between. CDR3 sequence: CASSSGRVIPGELFF. CDR3 nucleotides: TGTGCCAGCAGCTCGGGCAGGGTGATTCCCGGGGAGCTGTTTTTT. Variable domain in full (rest from reference TRBV7-9 and TRBJ2-2): DTGVSQNPRHKITKRGQNVTFRCDPISEHNRLYWYRQTLGQGPEFLTYFQNEAQLEKSRLLSDRFSAERPKGSFSTLEIQRTEQGDSAMYLCASSSGRVIPGELFFGEGSRLTVL.

This clonotype was picked up a small number of times. The rearrangement links TRBV7-2 to TRBJ2-1; 9 positions match TRBD2. After removal of 1 base from V and 8 bases from J, the junction contained 12 bases not matched to a gene. The CDR3 consists of 17 residues. CDR1 is SGHTA, CDR2 FQGNSA, per germline. DNA of the CDR3: TGTGCCAGCAGCTTAGGATCAGCGCGGGAGGGCAAAGATGAGCAGTTCTTC. Amino acids: CASSLGSAREGKDEQFF.

This clonotype was detected only once. V is TRBV6-4 and J is TRBJ2-3; a possible D gene is TRBD2 (5 bases). The CDR3 sequence is 14 residues long. Between the trimmed V and J ends, which lost 0 bases and 2 bases, there was a span of 6 bases. Germline-derived CDR1 and CDR2 are MRHNA and SNTAGT. The CDR3 region has the DNA TGTGCCAGCAGTGACTCGGGAGACACAGATACGCAGTATTTT. Its protein is CASSDSGDTDTQYF.

V is TRBV4-3 and J is TRBJ1-1, with unresolved D. The V end was cut by 0 bases, the J end by 2 bases, with 10 bases between. CDR3 length: 15 amino acids. The germline V gene has CDR1 LGHNA and CDR2 YSLEER. The CDR3 is CASSQDIGDNTEAFF. The CDR3 DNA sequence: TGCGCCAGCAGCCAAGATATTGGAGATAACACTGAAGCTTTCTTT.

This clonotype appeared a single time. The genes are TRBV3-1 and TRBJ2-5; D call uncertain. Trimming left V 0 bases short and J 5 bases short, with 10 bases between. The CDR3 runs to 14 residues. The germline V gene has CDR1 LGHDT and CDR2 YNNKEL (reference sequence). The chain's CDR3 is CASSQEAEWETQYF. The DNA for the CDR3 is TGTGCCAGCAGCCAAGAGGCGGAGTGGGAGACCCAGTACTTC.

The rearrangement links TRBV28 to TRBJ1-1; D is ambiguous. There are 12 residues in the CDR3. V was trimmed by 2 bases and J by 3 bases, leaving 4 bases between them. Germline CDR1 is MDHEN and CDR2 is SYDVKM. The CDR3, as DNA: TGTGCCAGCAGTTTACAGGACACTGAAGCTTTCTTT. This codes for CASSLQDTEAFF.

The CDR3 coding sequence is TGTGCCAGCAGTTTATTGGGGGGACAGGGGTCCTATAGCAATCAGCCCCAGCATTTT. Translated: CASSLLGGQGSYSNQPQHF. The rearrangement joins TRBV28 to TRBJ1-5, with TRBD1 identical over 10 bases. Germline loops: CDR1 MDHEN, CDR2 SYDVKM. The V segment lost 1 base and the J segment 0 bases; nucleotides outside the gene matches: 9. CDR3 length: 19 amino acids.

The rearrangement links TRBV2 to TRBJ2-3; D ambiguous. Germline-derived CDR1 and CDR2 are SNHLY and FYNNEI. The CDR3 runs to 14 residues. The V gene lost 1 base and the J gene lost 2 bases, with 7 bases spanning the gap. The CDR3 DNA sequence: TGTGCCAGCAGTGAAGGGCAGATCACAGATACGCAGTATTTT. This gives the protein CASSEGQITDTQYF.

V usage is TRBV28 and J usage is TRBJ2-3; TRBD2 agrees at 11 bases. The junction had 3 bases not matched to a gene; V was cut back by 4 bases and J by 6 bases. This CDR3 comprises 14 residues. CDR1 and CDR2 from the germline V gene are MDHEN and SYDVKM. CDR3: CASSSLAGADTQYF. The DNA of the CDR3 is TGTGCCAGCAGTTCACTAGCGGGAGCTGATACGCAGTATTTT.

This clonotype was found a few times. The chain is built from TRBV7-9 and TRBJ2-3, with 8 bases lining up with TRBD2. V was clipped by 5 bases and J by 0 bases; unmatched bases: 4. Germline V CDR1 and CDR2: SEHNR, FQNEAQ (reference sequence). This CDR3 comprises 15 residues. The DNA of the CDR3 is TGTGCCAGCAGCCATACTAGCGGAAGCACAGATACGCAGTATTTT. Its protein is CASSHTSGSTDTQYF.

On this clonotype itself: One end of the junction is discordant with germline, which a read error may explain. This sequence joins TRBV4-3 and TRBJ2-2; D is tentatively TRBD1 or TRBD2 (5 bases each). The CDR3 runs 15 residues. CDR1 LGHNA and CDR2 YSLEER come from the germline V gene. The CDR3 loop is CASSEDLGDTGELFF. Here the CDR3 DNA reads TGCGCCAGCAGCGAAGATCTGGGGGATACCGGGGAGCTGTTTTTT.

This clonotype was found a few times. V and J are TRBV15 and TRBJ2-7; 8 bases are a match to TRBD1. This CDR3 contains 17 residues. Trimming at V came to 3 bases and at J to 0 bases, leaving 10 bases not matched to a gene. Germline CDR1 and CDR2: LNHNV and YYDKDF (reference sequence). The CDR3: CATSRDLGTGPSYEQYF. CDR3 nucleotide sequence: TGTGCCACCAGCAGGGACTTAGGGACAGGCCCCTCCTACGAGCAGTACTTC. The variable domain in full, with the rest retrieved from reference TRBV15 and TRBJ2-7, is DAMVIQNPRYQVTQFGKPVTLSCSQTLNHNVMYWYQQKSSQAPKLLFHYYDKDFNNEADTPDNFQSRRPNTSFCFLDIRSPGLGDTAMYLCATSRDLGTGPSYEQYFGPGTRLTVT.

About this clonotype: A single base separates this from a much larger clone, so it may be a read error. This rearrangement joins TRBV28 to TRBJ2-7; D call uncertain. CDR3 length: 16 residues. In germline, CDR1 is MDHEN, CDR2 SYDVKM. CDR3 coding DNA: TGTGCCAACAGTTTCAAGGTGGACCGGACCGCCTACGAGCAGTACTTC. It is translated as CANSFKVDRTAYEQYF.

This clonotype came up a few times. The V and J genes are TRBV28 and TRBJ2-2; a weak D match, TRBD2 (5 bases). In germline, CDR1 is MDHEN, CDR2 SYDVKM. V gave up 5 bases and J gave up 5 bases, with 12 bases separating them. The CDR3 sequence is 14 residues long. Written as DNA, the CDR3 is TGTGCCAGCAGTCCCATATCGGGAACCGGGGAGCTGTTTTTT. Translated: CASSPISGTGELFF.

V gene TRBV9 combines with J gene TRBJ2-3; D is possibly TRBD2 (7 bases). This CDR3 comprises 15 residues. CDR1 is SGDLS, CDR2 YYNGEE, per germline. Between the trimmed V and J ends, which lost 2 bases and 5 bases, there was a span of 15 bases. The CDR3 region has the DNA TGTGCCAGCAGCGTTTGGGGGGGCCTTGAAGATACGCAGTATTTT. This codes for CASSVWGGLEDTQYF.